A single T cell receptor (beta chain) is shown here with its context. The antigen is not known. With 2 bases removed from V and 1 base from J, the gap between germline ends came to 4 bases. CDR1 is SQVTM and CDR2 is ANQGSEA in the germline V gene. This CDR3 contains 12 residues. TCRdb called the RT-PCR reads again in MiXCR, with one record for every CDR3 protein. The table shows 700,000 to 900,000 distinct CDR3 sequences, with 21% occurring only once. This specimen belongs to a study of response to subunit inactivated influenza vaccine. Regarding the study as a whole: There was a suggestion from the authors that each seasonal influenza vaccination recruits few new T cells.

The rearrangement joins TRBV29-1 to TRBJ2-3; D is unclear. The receptor's source is a man aged 45-65 years who received an inactivated influenza vaccine. The specimen was PBMCs from blood, collected roughly 5 days after vaccination. The CDR3 DNA follows: TGCAGCGTTGAACAGGGCACAGATACGCAGTATTTT. Protein: CSVEQGTDTQYF.